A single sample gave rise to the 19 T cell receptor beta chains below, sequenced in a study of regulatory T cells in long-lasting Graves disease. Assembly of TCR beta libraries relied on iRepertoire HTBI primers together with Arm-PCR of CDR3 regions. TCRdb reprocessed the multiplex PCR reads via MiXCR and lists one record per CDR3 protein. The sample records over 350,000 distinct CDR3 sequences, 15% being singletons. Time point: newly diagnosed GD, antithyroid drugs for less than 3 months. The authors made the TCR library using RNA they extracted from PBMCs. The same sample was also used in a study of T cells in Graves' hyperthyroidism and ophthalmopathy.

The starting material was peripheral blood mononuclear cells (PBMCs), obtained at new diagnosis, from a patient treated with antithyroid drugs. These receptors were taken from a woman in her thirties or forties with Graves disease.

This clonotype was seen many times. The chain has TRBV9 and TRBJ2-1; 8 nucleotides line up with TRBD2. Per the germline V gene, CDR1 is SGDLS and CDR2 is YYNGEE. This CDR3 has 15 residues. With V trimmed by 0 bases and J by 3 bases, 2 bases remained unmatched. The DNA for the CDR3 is TGTGCCAGCAGCGTAGCGGGACTAGGCTACAATGAGCAGTTCTTC. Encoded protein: CASSVAGLGYNEQFF. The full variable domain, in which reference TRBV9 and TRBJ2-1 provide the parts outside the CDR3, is DSGVTQTPKHLITATGQRVTLRCSPRSGDLSVYWYQQSLDQGLQFLIQYYNGEERAKGNILERFSAQQFPDLHSELNLSSLELGDSALYFCASSVAGLGYNEQFFGPGTRLTVL.

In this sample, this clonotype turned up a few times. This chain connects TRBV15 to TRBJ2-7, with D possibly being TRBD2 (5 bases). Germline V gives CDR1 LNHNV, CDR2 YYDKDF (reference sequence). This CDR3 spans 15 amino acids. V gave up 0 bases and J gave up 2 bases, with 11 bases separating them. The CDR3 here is CATSRDLAIPYEQYF. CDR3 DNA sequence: TGTGCCACCAGCAGAGATCTAGCCATCCCCTACGAGCAGTACTTC. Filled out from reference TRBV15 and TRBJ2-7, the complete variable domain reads DAMVIQNPRYQVTQFGKPVTLSCSQTLNHNVMYWYQQKSSQAPKLLFHYYDKDFNNEADTPDNFQSRRPNTSFCFLDIRSPGLGDTAMYLCATSRDLAIPYEQYFGPGTRLTVT.

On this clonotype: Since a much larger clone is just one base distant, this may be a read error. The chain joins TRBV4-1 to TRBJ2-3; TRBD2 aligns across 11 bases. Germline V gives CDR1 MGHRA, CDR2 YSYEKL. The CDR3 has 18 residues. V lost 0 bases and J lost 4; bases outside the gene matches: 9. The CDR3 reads CASSQESHSGRAADTQYF. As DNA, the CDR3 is TGCGCCAGCAGCCAAGAGAGCCATAGCGGGAGGGCCGCAGATACGCAGTATTTT.

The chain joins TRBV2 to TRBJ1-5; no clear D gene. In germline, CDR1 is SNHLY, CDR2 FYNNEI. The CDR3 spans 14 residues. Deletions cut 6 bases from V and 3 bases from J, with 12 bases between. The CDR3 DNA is TGTGCCAGCAGCCGGATCAGAGTCAATCAGCCCCAGCATTTT. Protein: CASSRIRVNQPQHF.

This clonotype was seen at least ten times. The CDR3, as DNA: TGTGCCAGCAGCCATCATCAGGGCCAAGCTTTCTTT. Protein: CASSHHQGQAFF. This chain joins TRBV3-1 and TRBJ1-1; D may be TRBD1 (5 bases). V was trimmed by 3 bases and J by 9 bases, leaving 11 bases between them. Germline values: CDR1 LGHDT, CDR2 YNNKEL (reference sequence). The CDR3 runs 12 residues.

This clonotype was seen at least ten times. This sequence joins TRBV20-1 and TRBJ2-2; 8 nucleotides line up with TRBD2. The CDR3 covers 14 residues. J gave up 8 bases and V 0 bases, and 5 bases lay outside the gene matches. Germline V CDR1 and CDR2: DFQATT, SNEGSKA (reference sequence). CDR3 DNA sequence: TGCAGTGCTAGAGATAGCGGGACCACTGGGGAGCTGTTTTTT. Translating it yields CSARDSGTTGELFF.

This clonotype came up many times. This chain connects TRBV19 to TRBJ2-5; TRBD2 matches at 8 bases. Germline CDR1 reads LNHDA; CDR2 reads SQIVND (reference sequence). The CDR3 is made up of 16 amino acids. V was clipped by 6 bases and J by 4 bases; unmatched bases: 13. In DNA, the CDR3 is TGTGCCAGTAGCGCAGGAATAGCGGGAACAGGAGAGACCCAGTACTTC. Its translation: CASSAGIAGTGETQYF.

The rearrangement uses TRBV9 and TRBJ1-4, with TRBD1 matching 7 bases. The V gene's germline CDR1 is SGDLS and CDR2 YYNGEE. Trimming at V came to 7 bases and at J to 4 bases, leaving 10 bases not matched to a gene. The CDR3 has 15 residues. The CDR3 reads CASGATGTVNEKLFF. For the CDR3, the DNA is TGTGCCAGCGGCGCGACCGGGACAGTTAATGAAAAACTGTTTTTT.

This CDR3 reads CASSISAFSNQPQHF. In DNA form, the CDR3 reads TGTGCCAGTAGTATAAGTGCGTTCAGCAATCAGCCCCAGCATTTT. V gene TRBV19 combines with J gene TRBJ1-5, with no clear D. In germline, CDR1 is LNHDA, CDR2 SQIVND (reference sequence). With 2 bases removed from V and 1 base from J, the gap between germline ends came to 9 bases. The CDR3 has 15 amino acids.

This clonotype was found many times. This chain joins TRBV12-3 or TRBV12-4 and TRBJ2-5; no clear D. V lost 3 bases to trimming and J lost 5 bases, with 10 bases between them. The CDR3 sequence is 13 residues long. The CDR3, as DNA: TGTGCCAGCAGTTTTTATTTGGTCGAGACCCAGTACTTC. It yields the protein CASSFYLVETQYF.

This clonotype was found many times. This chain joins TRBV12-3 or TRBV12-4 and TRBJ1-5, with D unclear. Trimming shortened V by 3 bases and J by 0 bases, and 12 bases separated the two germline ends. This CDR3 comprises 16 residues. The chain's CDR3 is CASSFEEMVSNQPQHF. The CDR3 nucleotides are TGTGCCAGCAGTTTCGAGGAGATGGTTAGCAATCAGCCCCAGCATTTT.

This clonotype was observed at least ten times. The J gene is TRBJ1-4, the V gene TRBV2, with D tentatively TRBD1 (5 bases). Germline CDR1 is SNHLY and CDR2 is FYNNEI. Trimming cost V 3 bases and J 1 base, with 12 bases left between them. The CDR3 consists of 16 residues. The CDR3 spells CASSDATGQTNEKLFF. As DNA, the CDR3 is TGTGCCAGCAGTGATGCAACAGGTCAAACTAATGAAAAACTGTTTTTT.

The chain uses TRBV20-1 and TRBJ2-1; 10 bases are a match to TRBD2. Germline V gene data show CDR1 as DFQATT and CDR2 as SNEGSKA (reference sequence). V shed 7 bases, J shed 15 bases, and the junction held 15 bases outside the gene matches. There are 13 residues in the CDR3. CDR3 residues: CSVGLAAPSIAFF. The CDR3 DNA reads TGCAGTGTAGGACTAGCGGCCCCGAGCATTGCGTTCTTC.

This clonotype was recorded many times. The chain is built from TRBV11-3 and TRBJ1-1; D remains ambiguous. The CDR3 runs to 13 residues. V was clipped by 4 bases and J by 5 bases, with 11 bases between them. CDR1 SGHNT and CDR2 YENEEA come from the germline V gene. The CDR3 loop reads CASSSTSGTEAFF. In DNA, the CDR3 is TGTGCCAGCAGCTCCACTTCGGGTACTGAAGCTTTCTTT.

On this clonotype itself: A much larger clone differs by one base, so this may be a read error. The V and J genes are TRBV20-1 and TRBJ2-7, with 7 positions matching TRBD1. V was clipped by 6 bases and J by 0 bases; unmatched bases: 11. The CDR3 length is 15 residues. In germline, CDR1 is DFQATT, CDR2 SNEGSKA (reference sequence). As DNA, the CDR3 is TGCAGTGCGTGGGGGAACAGGGGTGGCTCCTACGAGCAGTACTTC. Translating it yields CSAWGNRGGSYEQYF.

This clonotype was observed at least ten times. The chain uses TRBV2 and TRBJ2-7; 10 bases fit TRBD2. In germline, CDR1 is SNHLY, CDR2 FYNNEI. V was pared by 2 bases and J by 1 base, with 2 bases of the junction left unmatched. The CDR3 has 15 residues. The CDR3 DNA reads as TGTGCCAGCAGTGAAATAGCGGGAGGATCCTACGAGCAGTACTTC. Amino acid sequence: CASSEIAGGSYEQYF.

CDR3 sequence: CSARHPSGRASGGELFF. In DNA, the CDR3 is TGCAGTGCTAGACACCCTAGCGGGAGGGCCTCCGGCGGGGAGCTGTTTTTT. This chain connects TRBV20-1 to TRBJ2-2; 12 bases map to TRBD2. Unmatched junction bases numbered 11, after V lost 2 bases and J lost 7 bases. The germline gives CDR1 DFQATT, CDR2 SNEGSKA (reference sequence). This CDR3 region has 17 residues.

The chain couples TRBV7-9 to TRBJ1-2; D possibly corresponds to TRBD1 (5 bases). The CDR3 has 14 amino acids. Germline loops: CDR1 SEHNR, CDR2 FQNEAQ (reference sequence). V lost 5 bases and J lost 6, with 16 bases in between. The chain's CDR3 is CASSPGHSWDGYTF. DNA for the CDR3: TGTGCCAGCAGCCCAGGGCACAGTTGGGATGGCTACACCTTC.

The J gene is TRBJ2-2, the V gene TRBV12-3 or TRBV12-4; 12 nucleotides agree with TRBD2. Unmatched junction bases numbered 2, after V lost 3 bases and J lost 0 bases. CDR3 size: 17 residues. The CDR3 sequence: CASSLTSGSANTGELFF. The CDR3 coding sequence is TGTGCCAGCAGTTTGACTAGCGGGAGCGCGAACACCGGGGAGCTGTTTTTT.